A selection of T cell receptor beta chains follows, all from one sample in a study of control samples from healthy donors and cancer patients. This table comes from immunoSEQ multiplex PCR, and its TCRdb copy is limited to in-frame clones, with some not included. Here the sample spans 100,000 to 150,000 clones, 92% being singletons. Sequencing was performed on blood. These receptors all come from a woman aged 45-65 years in good health. Both conserved end residues are part of each CDR3. The D gene is left open where the match is weak. The listing skips clone size in some rows; elsewhere it reads once, few, many or a size class.

>TRBJ1-1|TRBV29-1|NA|NA
TGCAGCGCCATCATGAACACTGAAGCTTTCTTT
CSAIMNTEAFF
>TRBJ1-5|TRBV28|NA|once
TGTGCCAGCAGTTTAGGGGATGCCGGCAATCAGCCCCAGCATTTT
CASSLGDAGNQPQHF
>TRBJ1-1|TRBV20-1|NA|NA
TGCAGTGCCCGGGGTGTCACTGAAGCTTTCTTT
CSARGVTEAFF
>TRBJ1-2|TRBV19|NA|NA
TGTGCCAGTAGAATTCCGGGACGTAACTACTATGGCTACACCTTC
CASRIPGRNYYGYTF
>TRBJ1-2|TRBV19|TRBD1|NA
TGTGCCAGTAGTCCGACAGGGGGGGGCTATGGCTACACCTTC
CASSPTGGGYGYTF
>TRBJ1-2|TRBV5-4|NA|NA
TGTGCCAGCAGCTTGGGTCTAGGGGATAATGGCTACACCTTC
CASSLGLGDNGYTF
>TRBJ2-7|TRBV19|NA|NA
TGTGCCAGTAGTTCTCCTGATTTGCCGGGACTTCGCTCCTACGAGCAGTACTTC
CASSSPDLPGLRSYEQYF
>TRBJ1-3|TRBV7-8|NA|NA
TGTGCCAGCAGCTATACCACAGGGAGCGGAAACACCATATATTTT
CASSYTTGSGNTIYF
>TRBJ1-4|TRBV30|NA|NA
TGTGCCTGGAAAGGGGACTATGAAAAACTGTTTTTT
CAWKGDYEKLFF
>TRBJ2-2|TRBV28|NA|NA
TGTGCCAGCATTAGGGGGGGCGGCAACACCGGGGAGCTGTTTTTT
CASIRGGGNTGELFF
>TRBJ2-3|TRBV25-1|NA|NA
TGTGCCAGCAGTCCGGACCCGGGACAGCAGTATTTT
CASSPDPGQQYF
>TRBJ1-1|TRBV28|NA|NA
TGTGCCAGCAGTTCGAAGGCTTTCTTT
CASSSKAFF
>TRBJ1-2|TRBV28|TRBD1|NA
TGTGCCAGCAGCCCCGGACAGGGGGCGGCTGGCTACACCTTC
CASSPGQGAAGYTF
>TRBJ2-5|TRBV19|NA|NA
TGTGCCAGTAGTATGCTAGGGGGTGAGACCCAGTACTTC
CASSMLGGETQYF
>TRBJ1-6|TRBV30|TRBD1|NA
TGTGCCTGGAGAGGGGGGGACAGGAGCTATAATTCACCCCTCCACTTT
CAWRGGDRSYNSPLHF
>TRBJ1-6|TRBV10-3|NA|few
TGTGCCATCAGTGAGTCGTCAGGGGTTAATTCACCCCTCCACTTT
CAISESSGVNSPLHF
>TRBJ2-2|TRBV24-1|NA|NA
TGTGCCACCAGTGATGGAGGGGCCGGGGAGCTGTTTTTT
CATSDGGAGELFF
>TRBJ2-5|TRBV19|TRBD2|NA
TGTGCCAGTAGCCTTGGTCAGGCGGGAGAAACGGAGACCCAGTACTTC
CASSLGQAGETETQYF
>TRBJ1-5|TRBV7-2|NA|NA
TGTGCCAGCAGCTTAGAGTGGAATCAGCCCCAGCATTTT
CASSLEWNQPQHF
>TRBJ2-3|TRBV9|TRBD1|once
TGTGCCAGCAGCGTAGATACAGGGGACACCACAGATACGCAGTATTTT
CASSVDTGDTTDTQYF
>TRBJ1-4|TRBV5-1|NA|NA
TGCGCCAGCAGCTTGAATGTAGGCGATAGGGGTGAAAAACTGTTTTTT
CASSLNVGDRGEKLFF
>TRBJ2-2|TRBV19|NA|NA
TGTGCCAGTAGGAATGTCGGGGAGCTGTTTTTT
CASRNVGELFF
>TRBJ1-2|TRBV7-8|TRBD1|once
TGTGCCAGCAGCTTAGTAGGACAGGGCAACTATGGCTACACCTTC
CASSLVGQGNYGYTF
>TRBJ1-4|TRBV6-5|NA|NA
TGTGCCAGCAGTTTGTGGGTAACTAATGAAAAACTGTTTTTT
CASSLWVTNEKLFF
>TRBJ2-1|TRBV2|TRBD2|NA
TGTGCCAGCAAACTAGCGGGAGCTTCCTACAATGAGCAGTTCTTC
CASKLAGASYNEQFF
>TRBJ1-3|TRBV2|TRBD1|NA
TGTGCCAGCAGGCCACCGGGACAGGGTTTTCGAAACACCATATATTTT
CASRPPGQGFRNTIYF
>TRBJ2-4|TRBV7-8|TRBD1|NA
TGTGCCAGCAGCTTATCAGGGGGTTGGGACATTCAGTACTTC
CASSLSGGWDIQYF
>TRBJ1-6|TRBV9|TRBD1|NA
TGTGCCAGCAGCGCGAGCAGGGACAGAAGCTCCTATAATTCACCCCTCCACTTT
CASSASRDRSSYNSPLHF